A selection of T cell receptor beta chains follows, all from one sample in a study of cytomegalovirus exposure and HLA in healthy donors. The method was immunoSEQ multiplex PCR; TCRdb's version includes in-frame clones alone and lacks a portion of them. The data hold about 170,000 clones, with about 88% observed a single time. Sequenced material: PBMCs. The source is a young man in good health and CMV-seropositive. CDR3s include the opening cysteine and the closing phenylalanine or tryptophan. The D gene is left open where the match is weak. Rows give clone size only sometimes, using once, few, many, or a class for an expanded clone.

cdr3_aa cdr3_nt v_call d_call clone_size j_call
CASMVGQGHRPQHF TGTGCCAGCATGGTCGGGCAGGGCCATAGGCCCCAGCATTTT TRBV6-1 . . TRBJ1-5
CASSQVLAGVETQYF TGCGCCAGCAGCCAGGTACTAGCGGGAGTGGAGACCCAGTACTTC TRBV4-1 TRBD2 . TRBJ2-5
CASSLESGGPTGELFF TGCGCCAGCAGCTTGGAATCGGGAGGGCCCACCGGGGAGCTGTTTTTT TRBV5-1 TRBD2 . TRBJ2-2
CASSWSRGTITDTQYF TGTGCCAGCAGCTGGTCAAGGGGGACGATCACAGATACGCAGTATTTT TRBV5-8 . . TRBJ2-3
CASRSGTSDWETQYF TGTGCCAGCAGATCCGGGACTAGCGATTGGGAGACCCAGTACTTC TRBV5-4 TRBD2 . TRBJ2-5
CASSLSGASEETQYF TGTGCCAGCAGCTTAAGTGGAGCGTCGGAAGAGACCCAGTACTTC TRBV7-3 . . TRBJ2-5
CASSLGSTSGVSTDTQYF TGTGCCAGCAGCTTAGGCTCAACTAGCGGGGTCAGCACAGATACGCAGTATTTT TRBV7-9 TRBD2 . TRBJ2-3
CASSHAGTSGATQYF TGTGCCAGCAGTCATGCCGGGACTAGCGGGGCGACCCAGTACTTC TRBV6-5 TRBD2 . TRBJ2-5
CASKRLNTEAFF TGTGCCAGCAAGCGGTTGAACACTGAAGCTTTCTTT TRBV6-5 . . TRBJ1-1
CASSVDGFGTGELFF TGTGCCAGCAGCGTAGACGGTTTTGGCACCGGGGAGCTGTTTTTT TRBV9 . . TRBJ2-2
CAISEAGWGYTF TGTGCCATCAGTGAGGCGGGATGGGGCTACACCTTC TRBV10-3 . . TRBJ1-2
CASSPTVSGYNEQFF TGTGCCAGCTCACCTACGGTCAGCGGCTACAATGAGCAGTTCTTC TRBV18 . . TRBJ2-1
CASSQEGREGVEQYF TGCGCCAGCAGCCAAGAAGGCCGGGAGGGGGTCGAGCAGTACTTC TRBV4-3 TRBD2 . TRBJ2-7
CASSSRQGRAYEQYF TGTGCCAGCAGCTCTCGACAGGGGCGGGCCTACGAGCAGTACTTC TRBV11-3 TRBD1 . TRBJ2-7
CASSIVPSGRADTQYF TGTGCCAGTAGTATAGTTCCTAGCGGGAGAGCAGATACGCAGTATTTT TRBV19 TRBD2 . TRBJ2-3
CSALQTEAFF TGCAGTGCTCTACAGACTGAAGCTTTCTTT TRBV20-1 . . TRBJ1-1
CASSFLAHAYNEQFF TGTGCCAGCAGCTTTCTAGCGCATGCCTACAATGAGCAGTTCTTC TRBV7-2 . . TRBJ2-1
CASSMGQSSYNEQFF TGTGCCAGTAGTATGGGGCAGAGCTCCTACAATGAGCAGTTCTTC TRBV19 . . TRBJ2-1
CASSLSGRVDNEQFF TGTGCCAGCAGCCTGAGCGGGAGAGTAGACAATGAGCAGTTCTTC TRBV6-1 TRBD2 . TRBJ2-1
CASGEGFGTDTQYF TGCGCCAGCGGAGAGGGTTTCGGCACAGATACGCAGTATTTT TRBV5-1 . . TRBJ2-3
CASSPQRDTVGGEKLFF TGTGCCAGCAGCCCCCAAAGAGACACTGTAGGTGGGGAAAAACTGTTTTTT TRBV7-9 . . TRBJ1-4
CASFTGTGALPEAFF TGTGCCAGCTTCACAGGGACAGGGGCGCTGCCTGAAGCTTTCTTT TRBV18 TRBD1 . TRBJ1-1
CASSLSTTSRNTIYF TGTGCCAGCAGCTTATCAACGACAAGCAGAAACACCATATATTTT TRBV7-2 . once TRBJ1-3
CASSYGRNLNEKLFF TGTGCCAGCAGTTACGGGAGGAACCTTAACGAAAAACTGTTTTTT TRBV6-5 . few TRBJ1-4
CASSQGRGSNQPQHF TGCGCCAGCAGCCAAGGAAGGGGAAGCAATCAGCCCCAGCATTTT TRBV4-3 . few TRBJ1-5
CASSQEGRRGTEAFF TGCGCCAGCAGTCAAGAAGGGCGACGGGGCACTGAAGCTTTCTTT TRBV4-1 . . TRBJ1-1
CASSEAGSSYEQYF TGCGCCAGCAGCGAGGCGGGGAGCTCCTACGAGCAGTACTTC TRBV4-3 . . TRBJ2-7
CASSRTGLLGEQYF TGTGCCAGCAGCCGGACAGGGCTTTTGGGCGAGCAGTACTTC TRBV7-8 TRBD1 . TRBJ2-7
CASSPGGAYEQYF TGTGCCAGCAGCCCCGGGGGGGCCTACGAGCAGTACTTC TRBV5-6 TRBD2 . TRBJ2-7
CVRSLVMGSGDRDTQYF TGTGTCAGAAGCTTAGTAATGGGTAGCGGTGACCGGGATACGCAGTATTTT TRBV7-5 . . TRBJ2-3
CASSLEFGSLSEAFF TGTGCCAGCAGCCTGGAATTCGGGTCGTTGTCTGAAGCTTTCTTT TRBV7-6 . . TRBJ1-1
CASSGRVHYEQYF TGTGCCAGCAGTGGCAGGGTTCACTACGAGCAGTACTTC TRBV27 . . TRBJ2-7
CASSLPLAGRETQYF TGTGCCAGCAGCCTGCCTCTAGCGGGCCGGGAGACCCAGTACTTC TRBV5-4 TRBD2 . TRBJ2-5
CASSLWLWASIQETQYF TGTGCCAGCAGCTTGTGGCTCTGGGCCAGCATTCAAGAGACCCAGTACTTC TRBV5-6 . . TRBJ2-5
CASSLPRAKKEETQYF TGTGCCAGCAGCCTCCCCCGAGCCAAGAAAGAAGAGACCCAGTACTTC TRBV7-3 . . TRBJ2-5
CASSVEPRPTDTQYF TGTGCCAGCAGCGTAGAACCTAGGCCCACAGATACGCAGTATTTT TRBV9 . . TRBJ2-3
CASRLVKKGDTEAFF TGTGCAAGTCGCTTAGTAAAGAAAGGGGACACTGAAGCTTTCTTT TRBV12-2 . . TRBJ1-1
CASSLVLGGGAVGANVLTF TGCGCCAGCAGCTTGGTCTTGGGAGGGGGGGCGGTTGGGGCCAACGTCCTGACTTTC TRBV5-1 . . TRBJ2-6
CASSPRGGVYYEQYF TGTGCCAGCAGCCCGAGGGGGGGAGTCTACTACGAGCAGTACTTC TRBV11-2 . . TRBJ2-7
CASSQAQVETQYF TGCGCCAGCAGCCAGGCGCAGGTAGAGACCCAGTACTTC TRBV4-1 . . TRBJ2-5
CASSLAEANYGYTF TGTGCCAGCAGCTTAGCGGAAGCGAACTATGGCTACACCTTC TRBV7-2 . . TRBJ1-2
CASSRRGSNQPQHF TGCGCCAGCAGTAGGCGGGGGAGCAATCAGCCCCAGCATTTT TRBV10-2 . . TRBJ1-5
CASSRDRGVNEKLFF TGTGCCAGCTCACGAGACAGGGGCGTGAATGAAAAACTGTTTTTT TRBV18 TRBD1 . TRBJ1-4
CASRATAGTEAFF TGTGCCAGTAGGGCGACAGCTGGCACTGAAGCTTTCTTT TRBV19 . once TRBJ1-1
CASRAGASTDTQYF TGTGCCAGTAGGGCAGGCGCTAGCACAGATACGCAGTATTTT TRBV19 . once TRBJ2-3
CASSPIGDEKLFF TGTGCCAGCAGTCCCATCGGGGATGAAAAACTGTTTTTT TRBV28 . . TRBJ1-4
CSVEANSGVETQYF TGCAGCGTTGAAGCGAACTCAGGGGTAGAGACCCAGTACTTC TRBV29-1 . . TRBJ2-5
CASSMRTAEAFF TGTGCCAGTAGTATGAGGACAGCTGAAGCTTTCTTT TRBV19 . few TRBJ1-1